This T cell receptor (beta chain) was sequenced in a study of blood T cell repertoires in COVID-19. Overall study: Material from acute and convalescent COVID-19 was sourced from the United States, Italy and Spain.

TCRdb keeps only in-frame clones here, not all; method: immunoSEQ multiplex PCR. Of some 98,000 clones in the sample, approximately 80% were seen once. The clonotype originates from a man in his fifties or sixties with acute or convalescent COVID-19. The sequencing sample was made of peripheral blood.

The CDR3 reads CASSLALRGPGVYGYTF. CDR3 sequence (DNA): TGTGCCAGCAGCTTGGCCCTGCGCGGACCAGGGGTCTATGGCTACACCTTC. V is TRBV5-5 and J is TRBJ1-2, with D possibly being TRBD1 (6 bases). The V gene lost 0 bases and the J gene lost 4 bases, with 19 bases spanning the gap. The CDR3 is 17 amino acids. Germline V CDR1 and CDR2: SGHKS, YYEKEE (reference sequence).